This TCR beta chain emerged from a study of T cells in Graves' hyperthyroidism and ophthalmopathy. Overall study context: It was at initial diagnosis, before any treatment, that peripheral blood was collected. Findings of the study overall: The model forecast ophthalmopathy, anticipating it by a median around 6.5 months before onset.

Using RNA transcripts as the source, TCR beta CDR3 regions were amplified. The HTBI set primed first-round TCR CDR3 RT-PCR. MiXCR, applied by TCRdb to the multiplex PCR reads, yields one record per CDR3 protein. Here the sample spans 480,000 or so distinct CDR3 sequences, about an eighth being singletons. This clonotype was counted ten times or more. Its cognate antigen is unknown. The study left out patients who had uncontrolled infection, other autoimmune disease, pregnancy or lactation. The TCR comes from a woman aged 18-35 years with Graves' hyperthyroidism. Material: blood.

This chain's CDR3 is CAWSSGVETQYF. The CDR3 DNA is TGTGCCTGGTCTTCAGGGGTAGAGACCCAGTACTTC. The V gene is TRBV30, the J gene TRBJ2-5; D perhaps matches TRBD1 (6 bases). Trimming took 5 bases from V and 4 from J, leaving 11 bases between them. Germline CDR1 reads GTSNPN; CDR2 reads SVGIG (reference sequence). This CDR3 comprises 12 residues.